This T cell receptor (beta chain) was found in a study of T cell responses to AZD1222 COVID-19 vaccine (TCRdb year 2021). Regarding the complete study: TCR sequencing covered 230 to 250 trial participants: 207 given two doses of AZD1222 and about 26 given two doses of MenACWY control vaccine. Trial participants were enrolled into age subgroups of 18-55, 56-69 and 70-plus years, which contained approximately 150, 30 and 60 TCR-sequenced participants, respectively.

Taken with the paper, the label for time point translates to: about 28 days (+/-7) after the second vaccine dose. What the treatment or condition label conveys for this sample: meningococcal conjugate vaccine given as trial control. Vaccinee samples came from UK trials COV001 and COV002, including a single-blind randomized controlled phase 2/3 trial of AZD1222 (ChAdOx1 nCoV-19) in healthy adults. For TCRbeta chain sequencing, PBMC samples were collected from trial participants at day 0 and at day 28 after the second dose. CDR1 MDHEN and CDR2 SYDVKM are derived from the germline V gene. Germline trimming: 3 bases from V, 1 base from J; junction bases outside gene matches: 5. The cysteine opens and the phenylalanine closes a CDR3 of 15 amino acids. Only CDR3 DNA is held: 45 bases, read in frame from base 1. Here is what the overall study found, with its caveats: Spike-specific TCR breadth and depth rose significantly after two AZD1222 doses compared with day 0 and with MenACWY recipients. Nearly half of unique spike-specific TCRs reportedly recognized epitopes outside regions mutated in the B.1.351 and B.1.1.7 variants. Participants were mostly white British and included more females than males, and it was suggested by the authors that clonal diversity may have been underestimated. Vaccine-associated CD4 TCRs spanned the whole spike protein, with dominant responses in regions 160-218 and 743-854. No day 14 peak-response samples were available, so repertoires were characterized only after the peak T cell response. Conclusions about previously exposed vaccinees are limited, since just five to seven AZD1222 recipients were seropositive for SARS-CoV-2 at baseline. The 56-69-year group was small, and its depth increase did not reach significance, likely because of low power.

The CDR3 regions of human TCRbeta chains were analyzed by immunosequencing. The authors' pipeline ran thus. TCRs in the repertoires were matched against a reference library of SARS-CoV-2-specific TCRs that had been generated with the MIRA antigen-specificity platform. Breadth was defined as the fraction of unique TCRs that were SARS-CoV-2-associated, and depth was defined as the fraction of total T cells that were SARS-CoV-2-associated. Each spike-specific TCR was assigned to its reactive spike region and to a CD4 or CD8 class using the MIRA data. Log10-transformed breadth and depth values were compared by one-way ANOVA with Sidak's multiple comparisons tests. TCRdb retrieved this table from immuneACCESS and kept in-frame rearrangements only. Not all clones are present; in checked studies, unresolved V genes account for under half, and no reason is known for the remainder. V and J calls and clone size are as listed in that table; D and trimming were resolved from the DNA. The sample includes tens of thousands of clones, with about 88% observed a single time. Roughly 29% of the sample is taken by the ten largest.

About this clone itself: What this receptor recognizes is not known. No base quality information exists; no much larger clone differs at one position.

The origin of this receptor is an adult who received the MenACWY meningococcal vaccine as a control. The rearrangement combines TRBV28 with TRBJ1-1; 7 central bases correspond to TRBD1. The sequences come from peripheral blood, collected 28 days after the second dose of the MenACWY control vaccine. The DNA reads TGTGCCAGCAGTTTCTCCGGGACAGCGAACACTGAAGCTTTCTTT. This gives the protein CASSFSGTANTEAFF.